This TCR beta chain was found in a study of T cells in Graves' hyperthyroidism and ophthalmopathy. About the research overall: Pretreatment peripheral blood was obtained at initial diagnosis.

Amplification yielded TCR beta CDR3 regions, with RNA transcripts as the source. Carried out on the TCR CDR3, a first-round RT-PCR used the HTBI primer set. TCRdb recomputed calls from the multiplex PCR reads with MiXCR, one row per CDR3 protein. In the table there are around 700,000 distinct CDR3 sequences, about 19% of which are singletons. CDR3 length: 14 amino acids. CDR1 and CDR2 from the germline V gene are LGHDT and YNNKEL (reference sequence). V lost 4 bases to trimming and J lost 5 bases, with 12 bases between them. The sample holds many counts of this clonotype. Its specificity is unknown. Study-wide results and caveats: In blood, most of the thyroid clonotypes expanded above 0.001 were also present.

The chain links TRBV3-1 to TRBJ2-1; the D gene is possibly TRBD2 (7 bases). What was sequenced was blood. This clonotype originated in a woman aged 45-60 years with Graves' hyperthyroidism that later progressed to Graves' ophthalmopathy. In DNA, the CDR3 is TGTGCCAGCAGCCGAGGGGGGGCCCACAATGAGCAGTTCTTC. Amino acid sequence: CASSRGGAHNEQFF.